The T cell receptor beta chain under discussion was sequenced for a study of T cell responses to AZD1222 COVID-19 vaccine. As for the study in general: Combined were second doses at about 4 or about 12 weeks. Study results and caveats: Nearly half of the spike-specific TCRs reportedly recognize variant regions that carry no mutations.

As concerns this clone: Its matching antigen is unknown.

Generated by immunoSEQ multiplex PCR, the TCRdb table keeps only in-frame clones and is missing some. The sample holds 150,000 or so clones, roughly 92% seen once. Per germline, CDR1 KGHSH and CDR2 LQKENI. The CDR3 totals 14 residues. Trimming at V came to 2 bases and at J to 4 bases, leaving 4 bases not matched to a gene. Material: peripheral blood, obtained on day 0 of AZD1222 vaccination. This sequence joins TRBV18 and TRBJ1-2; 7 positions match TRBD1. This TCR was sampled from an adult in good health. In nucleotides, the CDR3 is TGTGCCAGCTCACCAAGCCGGGACAGCTATGGCTACACCTTC. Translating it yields CASSPSRDSYGYTF.